One and the same sample provided the 17 T cell receptor beta chains below, sequenced in a study of blood T cell repertoires in COVID-19. TCRdb keeps only in-frame clones here, not all; method: immunoSEQ multiplex PCR. The data contain around 100,000 clones, around nine tenths of them seen just once; the ten biggest clones take up just over 3%. The sequenced material came from peripheral blood. These receptors all stem from a man between 45 and 60 years old in a cohort sampled during active COVID-19.

V and J are TRBV29-1 and TRBJ2-1; 11 nucleotides agree with TRBD1. CDR1 is SQVTM, CDR2 ANQGSEA, per germline. CDR3 size: 15 residues. V dropped 4 bases and J dropped 6; count of bases not matched to a gene: 8. The CDR3 here is CSVGSGTGGRNEQFF. Written as DNA, the CDR3 is TGCAGCGTTGGATCCGGGACAGGGGGACGCAATGAGCAGTTCTTC.

J is TRBJ2-5 and V is TRBV5-1, with 8 bases that match TRBD1. CDR3 length: 15 residues. Germline CDR1 SGHRS, CDR2 YFSETQ. The junction had 6 bases not matched to a gene; V was cut back by 2 bases and J by 3 bases. The CDR3: CASSFDRGEEETQYF. CDR3 in DNA: TGCGCCAGCAGCTTCGACAGGGGCGAGGAAGAGACCCAGTACTTC. The full variable domain, rest sourced from reference TRBV5-1 and TRBJ2-5, is KAGVTQTPRYLIKTRGQQVTLSCSPISGHRSVSWYQQTPGQGLQFLFEYFSETQRNKGNFPGRFSGRQFSNSRSEMNVSTLELGDSALYLCASSFDRGEEETQYFGPGTRLLVL.

V is TRBV19 and J is TRBJ1-1, with 7 nucleotides matching TRBD1. Unmatched junction bases numbered 6, after V lost 6 bases and J lost 5 bases. This CDR3 is 13 amino acids long. CDR1 and CDR2 from the germline V gene are LNHDA and SQIVND (reference sequence). The CDR3 spells CASSDRAGTEAFF. In DNA, the CDR3 is TGTGCCAGTAGCGACAGGGCCGGGACTGAAGCTTTCTTT. Complete variable domain (other parts from reference TRBV19 and TRBJ1-1): DGGITQSPKYLFRKEGQNVTLSCEQNLNHDAMYWYRQDPGQGLRLIYYSQIVNDFQKGDIAEGYSVSREKKESFPLTVTSAQKNPTAFYLCASSDRAGTEAFFGQGTRLTVV.

This clone was seen just once. The rearrangement uses TRBV6-5 and TRBJ2-5; possibly TRBD1 for D (6 bases). The germline gives CDR1 MNHEY, CDR2 SVGAGI. This CDR3 comprises 13 residues. The V end was cut by 6 bases, the J end by 1 base, with 9 bases between. This CDR3 reads CASSGTPQETQYF. CDR3 bases: TGTGCCAGCAGCGGGACACCCCAAGAGACCCAGTACTTC.

The V and J genes are TRBV14 and TRBJ2-5; D not certain. This CDR3 is 15 amino acids long. Per germline, CDR1 SGHDN and CDR2 FVKESK. V lost 4 bases to trimming and J lost 4 bases, with 16 bases between them. The CDR3 coding sequence is TGTGCCAGCAGCCTTCCCTTCCCGGGTGGAGAGACCCAGTACTTC. Translating it yields CASSLPFPGGETQYF.

The V gene is TRBV10-2, the J gene TRBJ2-7, with 7 bases that match TRBD2. The length of the CDR3 is 14 residues. Germline assignment: CDR1 WSHSY and CDR2 SAAADI. V gave up 3 bases and J gave up 4 bases; unmatched junction bases: 6. The CDR3 sequence: CASSEAGIGYEQYV. For the CDR3, the DNA is TGCGCCAGCAGTGAAGCGGGAATCGGGTACGAGCAGTACGTC.

This chain links TRBV24-1 with TRBJ2-3; D possibly corresponds to TRBD1 (6 bases). The germline V and J ends were trimmed by 3 bases and 1 base, with 19 bases remaining between them. Germline V gene lookup returns CDR1 KGHDR and CDR2 SFDVKD. The CDR3 extends over 18 amino acids. CDR3 nucleotide sequence: TGTGCCACCAGTGATGCACGTACAGGGCCGGCTGGCACAGATACGCAGTATTTT. It codes for CATSDARTGPAGTDTQYF.

The gene calls are TRBV28 and TRBJ1-2; possibly TRBD1 for D (5 bases). CDR3 length: 12 amino acids. Per the germline V gene, CDR1 is MDHEN and CDR2 is SYDVKM. V lost 7 bases to trimming and J lost 2 bases, with 8 bases between them. The CDR3: CASKPGNYGYTF. The CDR3 coding sequence is TGTGCCAGCAAACCAGGGAACTATGGCTACACCTTC.

The V call is TRBV6-6, the J call TRBJ1-2; D is unresolved. The CDR3 has 14 residues. Germline V CDR1 and CDR2: MNHNY, SVGAGI (reference sequence). Trimming shortened V by 3 bases and J by 7 bases, and 15 bases separated the two germline ends. The CDR3 reads CASSYLGTSGGYTF. CDR3 DNA: TGTGCCAGCAGTTATCTCGGAACCAGCGGTGGCTACACCTTC.

V and J are TRBV3-1 (or the pseudogene TRBV3-2) and TRBJ2-4, with 7 bases matching TRBD2. The V gene's germline CDR1 is LGHDT and CDR2 YNNKEL (reference sequence). CDR3 length: 15 residues. V dropped 4 bases and J dropped 3; count of bases not matched to a gene: 6. The CDR3 nucleotides are TGTGCCAGCAGCCGTAGGGCGGGGGACAAAAACATTCAGTACTTC. This translates into CASSRRAGDKNIQYF.

The chain joins TRBV6-4 to TRBJ1-6; weak D call: TRBD1 (5 bases). Trimming removed 4 bases from V and 7 bases from J, with 11 bases in between. The CDR3 has 14 residues. Looked up from germline, CDR1 is MRHNA and CDR2 is SNTAGT. CDR3 residues: CASSATPGNSPLHF. The CDR3 nucleotides read TGTGCCAGCAGTGCTACCCCAGGGAATTCACCCCTCCACTTT.

The gene calls are TRBV9 and TRBJ2-2; 8 bases align to TRBD1. Germline assignment: CDR1 SGDLS and CDR2 YYNGEE. The trim removed 3 bases at V and 6 bases at J, leaving 4 bases unmatched. CDR3 length equals 14 residues. The CDR3 loop is CASSARTGPGELFF. The CDR3 coding sequence is TGTGCCAGCAGCGCCAGGACAGGGCCCGGGGAGCTGTTTTTT.

The rearrangement uses TRBV29-1 and TRBJ1-1; D gene ambiguous. CDR3 length: 11 amino acids. Trimming shortened V by 7 bases and J by 6 bases, and 12 bases separated the two germline ends. In germline, CDR1 is SQVTM, CDR2 ANQGSEA. The CDR3, as DNA: TGCAGCGGGGGAGGAGGCGCTGAAGCTTTCTTT. This translates into CSGGGGAEAFF.

This chain joins TRBV12-3 or TRBV12-4 and TRBJ1-2; 8 bases are shared with TRBD1. The CDR3 has 13 residues. V gave up 6 bases and J gave up 7 bases; unmatched junction bases: 7. The CDR3 DNA sequence: TGTGCCAGCAGGTTTACAGGGGGAGGTGGCTACACCTTC. Its translation is CASRFTGGGGYTF.

The chain recombines TRBV4-2 with TRBJ1-2; possible D gene TRBD1, 6 bases. Germline CDR1 is LGHNA and CDR2 is YNFKEQ. The CDR3 runs to 16 residues. The germline V and J ends were trimmed by 0 bases and 6 bases, with 17 bases remaining between them. CDR3: CASSQDTLAGGHGYTF. CDR3 nucleotides: TGTGCCAGCAGCCAAGATACTTTGGCGGGGGGGCATGGCTACACCTTC.

The chain has TRBV11-2 and TRBJ2-7, with D tentatively TRBD2 (6 bases). Trimming shortened V by 1 base and J by 2 bases, and 9 bases separated the two germline ends. The V gene's germline CDR1 is SGHAT and CDR2 FQNNGV. The CDR3 has 14 residues. The CDR3 sequence is CASSLVRGTYEQYF. CDR3 bases: TGTGCCAGCAGCTTAGTTCGGGGGACCTACGAGCAGTACTTC. Combining the CDR3 with reference TRBV11-2 and TRBJ2-7 gives the whole variable domain EAGVAQSPRYKIIEKRQSVAFWCNPISGHATLYWYQQILGQGPKLLIQFQNNGVVDDSQLPKDRFSAERLKGVDSTLKIQPAKLEDSAVYLCASSLVRGTYEQYFGPGTRLTVT.

J is TRBJ2-7 and V is TRBV27, with D possibly matching TRBD2 (5 bases). Germline V lookup: CDR1 MNHEY, CDR2 SMNVEV (reference sequence). The V end was cut by 6 bases, the J end by 4 bases, with 13 bases between. The CDR3 sequence is 13 residues long. The CDR3 DNA reads TGTGCCAGCAGCAGGACTGTGCCTTACGAGCAGTACTTC. Translation: CASSRTVPYEQYF.